This TCR beta chain was identified in a study of T cell repertoires in cytomegalovirus infection. Study overall: TCR beta signatures that were public indicated CMV infection and matching HLA type. Notes on the study in general: CMV-specific TCR beta clonotypes restricted by HLA-C were the ones dominating the ex vivo response.

CDR3 length: 16 residues. Germline loops: CDR1 SGHVS, CDR2 FNYEAQ. Via MiXCR, TCRdb re-called the reads, giving one row per CDR3 protein. The sample holds hundreds of thousands of distinct CDR3 sequences, 20% to 25% seen once. Concerning this clonotype: Antigen specificity is unknown. One junction end does not reproduce the germline sequence, and a read error may be involved.

V gene TRBV7-6 combines with J gene TRBJ2-1, with 13 bases identical to TRBD2. This receptor was identified in a human donor in good health (CMV status not recorded). Some clones in this sample may be carry-over from other donors' samples. The sequenced sample consisted of CD8+ T cells from PBMCs. The CDR3: CASSLETSGGLDEQFF. The CDR3 DNA follows: TGTGCTAGCAGCTTAGAGACTAGCGGGGGGTTGGATGAGCAGTTCTTC.